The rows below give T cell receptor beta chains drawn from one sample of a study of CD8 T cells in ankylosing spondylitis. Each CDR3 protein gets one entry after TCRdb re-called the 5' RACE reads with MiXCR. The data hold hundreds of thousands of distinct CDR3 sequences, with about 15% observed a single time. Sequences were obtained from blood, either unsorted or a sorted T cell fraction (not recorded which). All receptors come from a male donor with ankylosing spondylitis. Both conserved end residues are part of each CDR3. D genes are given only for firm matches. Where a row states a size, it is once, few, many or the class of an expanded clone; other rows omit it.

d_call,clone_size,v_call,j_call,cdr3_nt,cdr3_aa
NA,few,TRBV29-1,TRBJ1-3,TGCAGCGTTGATCGTACGGCTGATGGAAACACCATATATTTT,CSVDRTADGNTIYF
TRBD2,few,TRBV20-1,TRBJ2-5,TGCAGTGCTCAAGGACTAGCGGGAGGGCAAGAGACCCAGTACTTC,CSAQGLAGGQETQYF
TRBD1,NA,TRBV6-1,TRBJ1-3,TGTGCCAGCAGGACCCGACAGGGAACTCCCTCTGGAAACACCATATATTTT,CASRTRQGTPSGNTIYF
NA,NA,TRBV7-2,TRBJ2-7,TGTGCCAGCAGCTTCGGACTCGCCAGCTCCTACGAGCAGTACTTC,CASSFGLASSYEQYF
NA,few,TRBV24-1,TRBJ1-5,TGTGCCACCAGTGACTCAGGGAATCAGCCCCAGCATTTT,CATSDSGNQPQHF
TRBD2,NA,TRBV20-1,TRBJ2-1,TGCAGTGCCGGGGGGGCCATTGAAAATGAGCAGTTCTTC,CSAGGAIENEQFF
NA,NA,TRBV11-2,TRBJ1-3,TGTGCCAGCAGCTTGTCCATGCCGGGACCCAACTCTGGAAACACCATATATTTT,CASSLSMPGPNSGNTIYF
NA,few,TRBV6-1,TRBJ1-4,TGTGCCAGCCAAAGGGTAACTAATGAAAAACTGTTTTTT,CASQRVTNEKLFF
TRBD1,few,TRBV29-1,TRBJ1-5,TGCAGCGTTGGGACAGGCCGCAATCAGCCCCAGCATTTT,CSVGTGRNQPQHF
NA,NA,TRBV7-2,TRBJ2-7,TGTGCCAGCAGCTTATGGGCCAAAAACTCCTACGAGCAGTACTTC,CASSLWAKNSYEQYF
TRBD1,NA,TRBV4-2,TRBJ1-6,TGTGCCAGCAGCCACGAAGTACAGGGGACCAATTCACCCCTCCACTTT,CASSHEVQGTNSPLHF
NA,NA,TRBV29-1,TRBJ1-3,TGCAGCGTGAGGACAGCTGGAAACACCATATATTTT,CSVRTAGNTIYF
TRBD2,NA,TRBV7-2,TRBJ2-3,TGTGCCAGCAGCCAAGTCAAAGTAGCGGGAGCCGCAGATACGCAGTATTTT,CASSQVKVAGAADTQYF
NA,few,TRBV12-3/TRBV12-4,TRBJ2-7,TGTGCCAGCAGAGCTACCACTAGCCGGACCTACGAGCAGTACTTC,CASRATTSRTYEQYF
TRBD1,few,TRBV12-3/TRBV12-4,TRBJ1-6,TGTGCCAGCAACCTCTCCGGGACAGGGACATCACCCCTCCACTTT,CASNLSGTGTSPLHF
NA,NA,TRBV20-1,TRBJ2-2,TGCAGTGCTAGACGGGGGTCGGGCACCGGGGAGCTGTTTTTT,CSARRGSGTGELFF
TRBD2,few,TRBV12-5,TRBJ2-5,TGTGCTAGTGGTTCGGCCACCTCTAGCGGCCAAGAGACCCAGTACTTC,CASGSATSSGQETQYF
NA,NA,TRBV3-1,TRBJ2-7,TGTGCCAGCAGCCAAGATTTATACAGTAACGAGCAGTACTTC,CASSQDLYSNEQYF
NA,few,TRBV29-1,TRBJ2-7,TGCAGCGTTGCCCCGACAACCTACGAGCAGTACTTC,CSVAPTTYEQYF
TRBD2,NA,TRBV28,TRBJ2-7,TGTGCCAGCAGCCGCCGGAAACTAGCGGGAGGGCCCTCGAACGAGCAGTACTTC,CASSRRKLAGGPSNEQYF
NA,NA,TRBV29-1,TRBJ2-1,TGCAGCGTTGGCCCTTCCAACAATGAGCAGTTCTTC,CSVGPSNNEQFF
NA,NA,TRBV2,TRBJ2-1,TGTGCCAGCAAGGTAGGGCCCTACAATGAGCAGTTCTTC,CASKVGPYNEQFF
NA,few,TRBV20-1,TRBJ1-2,TGCAGTGCTAGAGATCTGCGGGCCAGCTATGGCTACACCTTC,CSARDLRASYGYTF
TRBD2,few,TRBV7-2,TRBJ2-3,TGTGCCAGCAGGGACAGCGGGAGGAAGGATACGCAGTATTTT,CASRDSGRKDTQYF
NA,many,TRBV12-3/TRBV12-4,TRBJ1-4,TGTGCCAGTTCCGGGACATCAATTGCCGAACTGTTTTTT,CASSGTSIAELFF
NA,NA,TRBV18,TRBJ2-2,TGTGCCAGCTCACCAGTCGCGGGACTGCCGAACACCGGGGAGCTGTTTTTT,CASSPVAGLPNTGELFF
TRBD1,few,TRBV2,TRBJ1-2,TGTGCCAGCAGTCCCGGACAGGGGGGCCATGGCTACACCTTC,CASSPGQGGHGYTF
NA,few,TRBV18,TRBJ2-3,TGTGCCAGCTCACCGAGAAAAGGGGCTACAGTAACAGATACGCAGTATTTT,CASSPRKGATVTDTQYF
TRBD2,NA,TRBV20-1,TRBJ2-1,TGCAGTGCTAGAGCAGAAACGCGGGAGGACCAGGGTGAGCAGTTCTTC,CSARAETREDQGEQFF
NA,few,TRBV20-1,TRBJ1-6,TGCAGTGCTAGGGGTCCAGGCAGTTCACCCCTCCACTTT,CSARGPGSSPLHF
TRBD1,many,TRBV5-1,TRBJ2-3,TGCGCCAGCAGCCCTGACAGGGGCACGCAGTATTTT,CASSPDRGTQYF
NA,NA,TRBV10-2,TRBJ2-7,TGCGCCAGCAGGGACAGAAGTTCTTTTTACGAGCAGTACTTC,CASRDRSSFYEQYF
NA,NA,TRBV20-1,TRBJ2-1,TGCAGTGCACACCGAGTAAGCTCCTACAATGAGCAGTTCTTC,CSAHRVSSYNEQFF
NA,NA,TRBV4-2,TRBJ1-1,TGTGCCAGCAGCCGTGAACAGATGAACACTGAAGCTTTCTTT,CASSREQMNTEAFF
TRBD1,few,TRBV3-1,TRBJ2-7,TGTGCCAGCAGTTCAGTGGTGGGGACAGGGGGCAACGAGCAGTACTTC,CASSSVVGTGGNEQYF
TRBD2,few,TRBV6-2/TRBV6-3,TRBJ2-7,TGTGCCAGCAGACCCCGCGGGAGCGGGTACGAGCAGTACTTC,CASRPRGSGYEQYF
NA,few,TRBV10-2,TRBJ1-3,TGCGCCAGCAGTGAGTCATCTGGAAACACCATATATTTT,CASSESSGNTIYF
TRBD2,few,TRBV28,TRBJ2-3,TGTGCCAGCAAGGCTAGCGGGAGAACAGATACGCAGTATTTT,CASKASGRTDTQYF
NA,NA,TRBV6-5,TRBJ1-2,TGTGCCAGCAGTTACTCACAGGGATCTAACTATGGCTACACCTTC,CASSYSQGSNYGYTF
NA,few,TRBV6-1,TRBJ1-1,TGTGCCAGCAACTACGGGACTAACACTGAAGCTTTCTTT,CASNYGTNTEAFF
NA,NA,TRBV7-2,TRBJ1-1,TGTGCCAGCAGCCCGGGGATCGGCACTGAAGCTTTCTTT,CASSPGIGTEAFF
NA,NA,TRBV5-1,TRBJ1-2,TGCGCCAGCAGCTTGGACAGGGCGATCTATGGCTACACCTTC,CASSLDRAIYGYTF
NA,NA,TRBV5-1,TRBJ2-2,TGCGCCAGCAGCCTGAGGGCTGCGAACACCGGGGAGCTGTTTTTT,CASSLRAANTGELFF
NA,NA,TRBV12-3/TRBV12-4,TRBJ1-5,TGTGCCAGCACCCTAAGACCTTATAGCAATCAGCCCCAGCATTTT,CASTLRPYSNQPQHF
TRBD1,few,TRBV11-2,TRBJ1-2,TGTGCCAGCAGCCTCGGGACAGGGGACGGCTACACCTTC,CASSLGTGDGYTF
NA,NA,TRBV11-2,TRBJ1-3,TGTGCCAGCAGCTTAGACAAGGGAGTACGCGCTGGAAACACCATATATTTT,CASSLDKGVRAGNTIYF
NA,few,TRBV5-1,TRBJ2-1,TGCGCCAGCAGCACACAGTCTAGCTTCCAGAGTTACAATGAGCAGTTCTTC,CASSTQSSFQSYNEQFF
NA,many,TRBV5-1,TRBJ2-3,TGCGCCAGCACCCCCTCGACTAACACAGATACGCAGTATTTT,CASTPSTNTDTQYF
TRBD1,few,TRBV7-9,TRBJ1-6,TGTGCCAGCAGCTTAAAGGGACAGCTTAATTCACCCCTCCACTTT,CASSLKGQLNSPLHF
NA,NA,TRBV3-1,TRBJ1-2,NA,CASSQVASGTANF
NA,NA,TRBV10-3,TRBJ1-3,TGTGCCATTCGGGACATCAGCCTCCTTGGAAACACCATATATTTT,CAIRDISLLGNTIYF
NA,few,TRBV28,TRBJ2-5,TGTGCCAGCAGTGGCCAGGCGGGGACAGAAGAGACCCAGTACTTC,CASSGQAGTEETQYF
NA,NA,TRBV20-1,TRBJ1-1,TGCAGTGCTAGCGGGGCAGGTCCGAACACTGAAGCTTTCTTT,CSASGAGPNTEAFF
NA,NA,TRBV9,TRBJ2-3,TGTGCCAGCAGCCACCCAACAGATACGCAGTATTTT,CASSHPTDTQYF
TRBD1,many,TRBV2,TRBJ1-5,TGTGCCAGCAGTGAATATAGGGACAGGGGATCGGGACAGCCCCAGCATTTT,CASSEYRDRGSGQPQHF
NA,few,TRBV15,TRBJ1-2,TGTGCCACCAGCAGAGGCGACGTCAACTATGGCTACACCTTC,CATSRGDVNYGYTF
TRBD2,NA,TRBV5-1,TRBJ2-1,TGCGCCAGCAGCGGGGGACTAGCCGCTCGCTACAATGAGCAGTTCTTC,CASSGGLAARYNEQFF
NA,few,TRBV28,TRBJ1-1,TGTGCCAGCAGTTTATCGGGGGCGTCTTTCTTT,CASSLSGASFF
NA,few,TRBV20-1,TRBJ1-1,TGCAGTGCCCCCGGCAGGGGCGGAAACACTGAAGCTTTCTTT,CSAPGRGGNTEAFF
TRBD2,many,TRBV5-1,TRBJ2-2,TGCGCCAGCAGTTCGAGCGGGGGCACCGGGGAGCTGTTTTTT,CASSSSGGTGELFF